A selection of T cell receptor beta chains follows, all from one sample in a study of prognosis after radiotherapy for stage I lung cancer. TCRdb processed the multiplex PCR reads anew with MiXCR; each CDR3 protein has one entry. Of 25,000 to 30,000 distinct CDR3 sequences listed, roughly 30% are singletons. The sample here was PBMCs, taken before or after stereotactic body radiation therapy (not recorded which). These receptors all come from a donor aged 50 or older with non-small cell lung cancer. Each CDR3 is given with its conserved first and last residue. Fields, in order: V gene, J gene, clone size, CDR3 length, D gene, CDR3 DNA, CDR3 protein. The D gene is left open where the match is weak. The listing skips clone size in some rows; elsewhere it reads once, few, many or a size class.

>TRBV9|TRBJ1-2|many|16|-
TGTGCCAGCAGCGTAGGTCCAGTCCCGGGGACCTATGGCTACACCTTC
CASSVGPVPGTYGYTF
>TRBV5-1|TRBJ2-5|-|14|-
TGCGCCAGCAGCTTGTCTACAGGGAGAGAGACCCAGTACTTC
CASSLSTGRETQYF
>TRBV27|TRBJ2-7|many|15|-
TGTGCCAGCAGTTTAGCGTTGCGGTCCTCCCACGAGCAGTACTTC
CASSLALRSSHEQYF
>TRBV30|TRBJ2-1|many|15|-
TGTGCCTGGAGTAGGTTAGCGGCTTCCTACAATGAGCAGTTCTTC
CAWSRLAASYNEQFF
>TRBV4-1|TRBJ2-1|-|16|-
TGCGCCAGCAGCCAAGAGGAGACAGTGGCCTACAATGAGCAGTTCTTC
CASSQEETVAYNEQFF
>TRBV7-6|TRBJ1-1|many|14|-
TGTGCCAGCAGCTTAGAGGGACACAACACTGAAGCTTTCTTT
CASSLEGHNTEAFF
>TRBV19|TRBJ1-2|many|15|-
TGTGCCAGTAGTATAGATCATGGACCGCCCTATGGCTACACCTTC
CASSIDHGPPYGYTF
>TRBV5-1|TRBJ1-4|-|13|-
TGCGCCAGCAGCGGGTCAGGTGGGGAAAAACTGTTTTTT
CASSGSGGEKLFF
>TRBV7-8|TRBJ2-2|many|16|-
TGTGCCAGCAGCCTAACCGGGACACCGAACACCGGGGAGCTGTTTTTT
CASSLTGTPNTGELFF
>TRBV24-1|TRBJ1-3|many|14|-
TGTGCCACTCAAGGGAGTTTGTCTGGAAACACCATATATTTT
CATQGSLSGNTIYF
>TRBV4-1|TRBJ2-7|many|14|-
TGCGCCAGCAGCCAATTCTATGGAACCTACGAGCAGTACTTC
CASSQFYGTYEQYF
>TRBV27|TRBJ2-1|many|17|-
TGTGCCAGCAGTTTATGGGGGGTGTCTTCCACCTACAATGAGCAGTTCTTC
CASSLWGVSSTYNEQFF
>TRBV20-1|TRBJ2-1|once|11|-
TGCAGTGCTCGGACAGCCAATGAGCAGTTCTTC
CSARTANEQFF
>TRBV6-9|TRBJ1-2|-|15|-
TGTGCCAGCAGTTGCGGGGCAGGTGCGGGATATGGCTACACCTTC
CASSCGAGAGYGYTF
>TRBV5-1|TRBJ2-2|many|13|-
TGCGCCAGCAAGGGCCGTGTCACCGGGGAGCTGTTTTTT
CASKGRVTGELFF
>TRBV5-1|TRBJ2-1|-|15|TRBD2
TGCGCCAGCAGCTTGGTGTCTAGCGGGATGGGTGAGCAGTTCTTC
CASSLVSSGMGEQFF
>TRBV5-4|TRBJ2-7|many|16|TRBD2
TGTGCCAGCAGCTTGAATGGGGGGGTAGGGGCCTACGAGCAGTACTTC
CASSLNGGVGAYEQYF
>TRBV2|TRBJ1-4|many|15|-
TGTGCCAGCAGTCCCCTAGGCTCCACGAGAGAAAAACTGTTTTTT
CASSPLGSTREKLFF
>TRBV6-1|TRBJ1-2|many|11|TRBD1
TGTGCCAGCAGTCCCGGGACAGTCCACACCTTC
CASSPGTVHTF
>TRBV28|TRBJ2-7|many|13|TRBD1
TGTGCCAGTACACAGGGGTTGGCCTACGAGCAGTACTTC
CASTQGLAYEQYF
>TRBV7-6|TRBJ2-7|many|15|TRBD1
TGTGCCAGCAGCGTTGGGACAGGACAAACCTACGAGCAGTACTTC
CASSVGTGQTYEQYF
>TRBV20-1|TRBJ1-6|-|13|-
TGCAGTGCTAGATCGGTGTGGAATTCATCCCTCCACTTT
CSARSVWNSSLHF
>TRBV28|TRBJ1-2|many|14|-
TGTGCCAGCAGTTTATCCAGGGTGAACTATGGCTACACCTTC
CASSLSRVNYGYTF
>TRBV6-1|TRBJ1-2|many|14|-
TGTGCCAGCAGTGAAGTGGGAGTAGTCTATGGCTACACCTTC
CASSEVGVVYGYTF
>TRBV7-9|TRBJ2-1|many|11|-
TGTGCCAGCAGCTTGTTCGATGAGCAGTTCTTC
CASSLFDEQFF
>TRBV7-9|TRBJ2-7|many|13|-
TGTGCCAGCAGTCCCAAATCACCTACGAAGCAGTACTTC
CASSPKSPTKQYF
>TRBV4-3|TRBJ2-7|many|18|-
TGCGCCAGCAGCCAAGACGTGCCATGGTTCGGGAGCTCCTACGAGCAGTACTTC
CASSQDVPWFGSSYEQYF
>TRBV6-1|TRBJ2-1|medium-sized|8|-
TGTGTCCCCAATGAGCAGTTCTTC
CVPNEQFF
>TRBV7-9|TRBJ2-3|-|17|-
TGTGCCAGCAGCTTAGGGATGGGTAGGGGACCCACAGATACGCAGTATTTT
CASSLGMGRGPTDTQYF
>TRBV6-1|TRBJ1-2|-|17|-
TGTGCCAGCAGTCCCGGGAGAGGGAATTCATATTCTTGGGGCTACACCTTC
CASSPGRGNSYSWGYTF
>TRBV15|TRBJ1-1|many|13|-
TGTGCCACCAGCAGAGATGTCGCGGGTGAAGCTTTCTTT
CATSRDVAGEAFF
>TRBV20-1|TRBJ2-1|many|14|-
TGCAGTGCTCGGCGGCGGACCTTACACAATGAGCAGTTCTTC
CSARRRTLHNEQFF
>TRBV20-1|TRBJ1-1|many|16|-
TGCAGTGCCCTTCCCCTCCAGGGCCCCCCGAACACTGAAGCTTTCTTT
CSALPLQGPPNTEAFF
>TRBV27|TRBJ2-3|-|17|TRBD2
TGTGCCAGCTCTCGGACTAACGGGGGGGCCGAGAGAGATACGCAGTATTTT
CASSRTNGGAERDTQYF
>TRBV5-5|TRBJ1-1|many|13|-
TGTGCCAGCAGCTTGGGACTTAACACTGAAGCTTTCTTT
CASSLGLNTEAFF